The next 10 T cell receptor beta chains were all read from a single sample in a study of metastatic and nonmetastatic thyroid tumors. Until they underwent thyroid surgery, no patient had received any treatment. TCRdb re-called clones from the PCR reads using MiXCR. The table shows approximately 29,000 clones, with around 16% occurring only once. Source material: blood. The receptors were sampled from a female donor with papillary thyroid cancer or a benign thyroid nodule (not recorded which). Some clones in this sample may be carry-over from other donors' samples.

This clone has ten or more counts. The chain is built from TRBV5-5 and TRBJ2-7; possibly TRBD1 for D (6 bases). The CDR3 consists of 15 residues. CDR1 SGHKS and CDR2 YYEKEE come from the germline V gene (reference sequence). V dropped 4 bases and J dropped 0 bases, with 14 bases sitting between them. CDR3 in amino acids: CASSVDRTSSYEQYF. CDR3 DNA sequence: TGTGCCAGCAGCGTGGACAGAACGAGCTCCTACGAGCAGTACTTC.

At least ten counts were recorded for this clone. The chain uses TRBV29-1 and TRBJ2-1; tentatively, D is TRBD2 (5 bases). Germline CDR1 reads SQVTM; CDR2 reads ANQGSEA. Trimming took off 4 bases at V and 2 bases at J, with 21 bases between the two ends. The CDR3 loop spans 17 amino acids. The CDR3 DNA sequence: TGCAGCGTTGCATCCGGCGGCAGTGGAGGTGCCTACAATGAGCAGTTCTTC. Amino acid sequence: CSVASGGSGGAYNEQFF.

There are many counts of this clone. The V and J genes are TRBV19 and TRBJ2-1, with TRBD2 matching 7 bases. This CDR3 spans 15 amino acids. CDR1 and CDR2 (germline): LNHDA, SQIVND (reference sequence). Unmatched junction bases numbered 2, after V lost 3 bases and J lost 0 bases. The DNA for the CDR3 is TGTGCCAGTAGTATGGGCGGGAGCTCCTACAATGAGCAGTTCTTC. It translates to CASSMGGSSYNEQFF. Full variable domain (remainder filled in from reference TRBV19 and TRBJ2-1): DGGITQSPKYLFRKEGQNVTLSCEQNLNHDAMYWYRQDPGQGLRLIYYSQIVNDFQKGDIAEGYSVSREKKESFPLTVTSAQKNPTAFYLCASSMGGSSYNEQFFGPGTRLTVL.

This clone was counted many times. This sequence joins TRBV7-2 and TRBJ2-1; TRBD1 aligns across 7 bases. J lost 2 bases, V lost 2 bases, and 3 bases had no gene match. CDR1 is SGHTA, CDR2 FQGNSA, per germline. CDR3 size: 15 residues. The CDR3 region is CASSLQGVAYNEQFF. For the CDR3, the DNA is TGTGCCAGCAGCTTACAGGGGGTCGCCTACAATGAGCAGTTCTTC.

This clone came up many times. The gene calls are TRBV6-5 and TRBJ2-7; D gene uncertain. This CDR3 is built from 13 residues. Per germline, CDR1 MNHEY and CDR2 SVGAGI. V lost 0 bases and J 3 bases, leaving 6 bases between the germline ends. The CDR3 is CASSYSSSYEQYF. DNA of the CDR3: TGTGCCAGCAGTTACTCCTCCAGCTACGAGCAGTACTTC.

This clone showed up many times. CDR3 residues: CASSDPAASGYEQYF. The CDR3, as DNA: TGTGCCAGCAGTGATCCCGCAGCATCAGGCTACGAGCAGTACTTC. The V and J genes are TRBV2 and TRBJ2-7; D gene ambiguous. Trimming stripped 3 bases from V and 3 bases from J, with 15 bases between. CDR1 is SNHLY, CDR2 FYNNEI, per germline. The CDR3 is 15 amino acids.

By sample fraction, this clone is medium-sized. The chain is built from TRBV28 and TRBJ2-7; the D call may be TRBD1 or TRBD2 (6 bases each). V shed 7 bases and J shed 3 bases, with 10 bases lying between them. Per the germline V gene, CDR1 is MDHEN and CDR2 is SYDVKM. The CDR3 is made up of 12 amino acids. In DNA form, the CDR3 reads TGTGCCAGCAAAAGGGGGGACTACGAGCAGTACTTC. It yields the protein CASKRGDYEQYF.

In its sample, this clone was seen many times. The J gene is TRBJ1-1, the V gene TRBV4-1; D gene unclear. The germline V and J ends were trimmed by 4 bases and 1 base, with 10 bases remaining between them. The CDR3 covers 14 residues. Looked up from germline, CDR1 is MGHRA and CDR2 is YSYEKL. CDR3 region: CASSRPGRNTEAFF. CDR3 coding DNA: TGCGCCAGCAGCCGGCCGGGGAGGAACACTGAAGCTTTCTTT.

Notes on this clone: It may be a read error: a sequence one base away is much more abundant. Other DNA sequences in the sample encode the same CDR3. This chain connects TRBV20-1 to TRBJ2-5; D is perhaps TRBD1 or TRBD2 (5 bases each). The CDR3 is 13 residues long. V was trimmed by 6 bases and J by 10 bases, leaving 21 bases between them. Germline V gene data show CDR1 as DFQATT and CDR2 as SNEGSKA (reference sequence). CDR3 in DNA: TGCAGTGCACCCCCTCCGGCTGGGGGTGACCAGTACTTC. This encodes CSAPPPAGGDQYF.

This clone appeared many times. The V gene is TRBV20-1, the J gene TRBJ2-1; D possibly corresponds to TRBD2 (6 bases). From germline, CDR1 is DFQATT and CDR2 SNEGSKA (reference sequence). The CDR3 is made up of 14 amino acids. CDR3 sequence reads: CSTGSSAQYNEQFF. In DNA, the CDR3 is TGCAGCACCGGGTCTAGCGCACAGTACAATGAGCAGTTCTTC.